This is a list of T cell receptor beta chains from one sample in a study of response to subunit inactivated influenza vaccine. Each CDR3 protein is one row after TCRdb ran MiXCR on the RT-PCR reads. The table lists 530,000 or so distinct CDR3 sequences, about 12% of them singletons, with roughly 10% in the top ten. Material: PBMCs from blood, obtained on the day of vaccination. The receptor source for this set is a man aged 50 to 59 who received an inactivated influenza vaccine. Both conserved end residues are part of each CDR3. D genes are given only for firm matches. The listing skips clone size in some rows; elsewhere it reads once, few, many or a size class.

d_call | j_call | clone_size | v_call | cdr3_nt | cdr3_aa
TRBD1 | TRBJ2-1 | many | TRBV5-1 | TGCGCCAGCAGCGGGGACAGTAGCTCCTACAATGAGCAGTTCTTC | CASSGDSSSYNEQFF
. | TRBJ1-5 | . | TRBV20-1 | TGCAGTGCTAGAGAAGGGGCGCAAAGCAATCAGCCCCAGCATTTT | CSAREGAQSNQPQHF
TRBD2 | TRBJ2-1 | . | TRBV7-2 | TGTGCCAGCAGCCTCCGGGGGGTTGGGGATGAGCAGTTCTTC | CASSLRGVGDEQFF
TRBD2 | TRBJ2-7 | few | TRBV5-1 | TGCGCCAGCGGTCGGGAGGACTTCTACGAGCAGTACTTC | CASGREDFYEQYF
. | TRBJ2-2 | many | TRBV25-1 | TGTGCCAGCATTCAGGGGAGGGAGCTGTTTTTT | CASIQGRELFF
. | TRBJ2-3 | many | TRBV20-1 | TGCAGTGCCCTAGGAGGGACTAGCACAGATACGCAGTATTTT | CSALGGTSTDTQYF
. | TRBJ2-1 | . | TRBV20-1 | TGCAGTGCTATTCGGGGGGCAGGGGGCGTTGAGCAGTTCTTC | CSAIRGAGGVEQFF
. | TRBJ2-7 | many | TRBV7-2 | TGTGCCAGCAGCTTAGAAAGGACTACTACCTACGAGCAGTACTTC | CASSLERTTTYEQYF
TRBD2 | TRBJ2-7 | few | TRBV6-1 | TGTGCCAGCACCTCCGAGCTAGCGGGAGTCGGCGAGCAGTACTTC | CASTSELAGVGEQYF
TRBD2 | TRBJ2-2 | few | TRBV20-1 | TGCAGTGCTAGAGATGCTAGCGGGGGGGCCGGGGAGCTGTTTTTT | CSARDASGGAGELFF
. | TRBJ2-4 | many | TRBV3-1 | TGTGCCAGCAGCCACTCTCGGGGCATAGCCAAAAACATTCAGTACTTC | CASSHSRGIAKNIQYF
. | TRBJ1-5 | few | TRBV7-8 | TGTGCCAGCAGCTTAATCCGTAGCAATCAGCCCCAGCATTTT | CASSLIRSNQPQHF
. | TRBJ1-5 | . | TRBV12-3/TRBV12-4 | TGTGCCAGCAGACCAGACGGTAGCAATCAGCCCCAGCATTTT | CASRPDGSNQPQHF
. | TRBJ2-5 | . | TRBV7-9 | TGTGCTTTCGGGGACCAAGAGACCCAGTACTTC | CAFGDQETQYF
TRBD2 | TRBJ2-1 | few | TRBV4-3 | TGCGCCAGCAGCCAAGATCTCCTAGCGGGGGCATACTACAATGAGCAGTTCTTC | CASSQDLLAGAYYNEQFF
. | TRBJ1-3 | . | TRBV30 | TGTGCCTGGAGTGTAGGGGGTTCTGGAAACACCATATATTTT | CAWSVGGSGNTIYF
. | TRBJ2-4 | few | TRBV7-2 | TGTGCCAGCAGCCCGGGGTTGGTAGCCAAAAACATTCAGTACTTC | CASSPGLVAKNIQYF
. | TRBJ1-6 | few | TRBV4-3 | TGCGCCAGCAGCTCCAAGGATAGAGCGGGTTCACCCCTCCACTTT | CASSSKDRAGSPLHF
TRBD1 | TRBJ1-6 | few | TRBV6-2/TRBV6-3 | TGTGCCAGCAGCCGGGACAGCTTAAATTCACCCCTCCACTTT | CASSRDSLNSPLHF
TRBD1 | TRBJ1-3 | . | TRBV6-2/TRBV6-3 | TGTGCCAGCAGTAAAGCACAGGGGGCGAAGGGTGGAAACACCATATATTTT | CASSKAQGAKGGNTIYF
TRBD2 | TRBJ2-2 | . | TRBV29-1 | TGCAGCGCCCGTTTTAGCGGGAGCACCGGGGAGCTGTTTTTT | CSARFSGSTGELFF
TRBD2 | TRBJ2-1 | . | TRBV12-3/TRBV12-4 | TGTGCCAGCAGGTGGGACTATACGGGTGAGCAGTTCTTC | CASRWDYTGEQFF